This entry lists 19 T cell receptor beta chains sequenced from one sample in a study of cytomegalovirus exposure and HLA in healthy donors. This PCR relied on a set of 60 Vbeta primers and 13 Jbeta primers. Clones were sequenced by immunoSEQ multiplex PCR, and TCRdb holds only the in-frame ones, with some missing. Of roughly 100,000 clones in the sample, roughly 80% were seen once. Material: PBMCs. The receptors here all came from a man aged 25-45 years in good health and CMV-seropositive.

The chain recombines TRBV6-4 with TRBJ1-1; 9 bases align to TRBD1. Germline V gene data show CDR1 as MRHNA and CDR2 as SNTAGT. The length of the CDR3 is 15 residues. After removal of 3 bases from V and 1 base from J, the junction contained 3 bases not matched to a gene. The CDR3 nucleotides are TGTGCCAGCAGTGAAGCACAGGGGGCGAACACTGAAGCTTTCTTT. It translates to CASSEAQGANTEAFF.

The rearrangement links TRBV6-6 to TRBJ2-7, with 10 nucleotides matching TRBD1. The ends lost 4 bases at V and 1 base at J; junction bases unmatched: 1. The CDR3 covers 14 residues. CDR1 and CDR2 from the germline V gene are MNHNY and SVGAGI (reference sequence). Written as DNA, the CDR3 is TGTGCCAGCAGTTGGGACAGGGGTTCCTACGAGCAGTACTTC. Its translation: CASSWDRGSYEQYF.

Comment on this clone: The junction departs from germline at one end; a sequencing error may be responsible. CDR3 bases: TGTGCTAGCAGCTTAGGGGACAGGGGTGAAGCAGATACGCAGTATTTT. Protein product: CASSLGDRGEADTQYF. V gene TRBV7-7 combines with J gene TRBJ2-3; 10 bases match TRBD1. This CDR3 region has 16 residues. From germline, CDR1 is SSHAT and CDR2 FNYEAQ (reference sequence).

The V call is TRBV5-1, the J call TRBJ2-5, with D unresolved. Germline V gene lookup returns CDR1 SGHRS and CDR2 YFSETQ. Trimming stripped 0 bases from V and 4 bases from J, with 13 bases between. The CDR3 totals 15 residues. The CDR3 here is CASSLDPHAGETQYF. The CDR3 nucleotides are TGCGCCAGCAGCTTGGACCCGCATGCCGGAGAGACCCAGTACTTC.

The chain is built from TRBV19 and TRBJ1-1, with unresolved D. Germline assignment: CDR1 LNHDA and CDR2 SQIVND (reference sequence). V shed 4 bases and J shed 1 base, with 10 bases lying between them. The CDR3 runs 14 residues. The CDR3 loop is CASSRVRKNTEAFF. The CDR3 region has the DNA TGTGCCAGTAGTAGGGTCAGGAAGAACACTGAAGCTTTCTTT.

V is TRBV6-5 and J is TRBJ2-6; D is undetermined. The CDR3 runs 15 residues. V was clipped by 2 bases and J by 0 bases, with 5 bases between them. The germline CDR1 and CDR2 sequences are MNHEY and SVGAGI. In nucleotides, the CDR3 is TGTGCCAGCAGTTACGAGAGCTCTGGGGCCAACGTCCTGACTTTC. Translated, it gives CASSYESSGANVLTF.

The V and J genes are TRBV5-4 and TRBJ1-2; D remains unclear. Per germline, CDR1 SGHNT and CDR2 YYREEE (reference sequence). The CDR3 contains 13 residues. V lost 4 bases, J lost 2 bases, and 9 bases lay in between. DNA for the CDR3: TGTGCCAGCAGCGCCGACAAGAACTATGGCTACACCTTC. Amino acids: CASSADKNYGYTF.

The CDR3 spells CASSETAGEINEQYF. DNA for the CDR3: TGTGCCAGCAGTGAGACGGCAGGGGAAATCAACGAGCAGTACTTC. The chain links TRBV6-1 to TRBJ2-7; D perhaps matches TRBD1 (6 bases). V gave up 3 bases and J gave up 5 bases, with 17 bases separating them. The CDR3 has 15 residues. Germline CDR1 reads MNHNS; CDR2 reads SASEGT.

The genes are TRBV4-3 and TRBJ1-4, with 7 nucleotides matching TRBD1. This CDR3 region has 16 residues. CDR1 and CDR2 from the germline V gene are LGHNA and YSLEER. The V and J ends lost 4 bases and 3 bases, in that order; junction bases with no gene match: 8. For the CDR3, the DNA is TGCGCCAGCAGCCGAATCACAGGGGTGGCTAATGAAAAACTGTTTTTT. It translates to CASSRITGVANEKLFF.

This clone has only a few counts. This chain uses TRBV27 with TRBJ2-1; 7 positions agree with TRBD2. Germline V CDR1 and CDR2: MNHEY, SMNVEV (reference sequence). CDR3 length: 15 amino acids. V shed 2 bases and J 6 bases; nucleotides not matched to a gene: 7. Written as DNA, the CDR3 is TGTGCCAGCAGTTTAATGGGGACTACTTCCAATGAGCAGTTCTTC. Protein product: CASSLMGTTSNEQFF.

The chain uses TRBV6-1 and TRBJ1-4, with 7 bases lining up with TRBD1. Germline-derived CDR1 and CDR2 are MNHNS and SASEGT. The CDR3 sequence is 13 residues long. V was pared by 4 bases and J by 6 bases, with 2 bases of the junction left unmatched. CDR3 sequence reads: CASSADRDEKLFF. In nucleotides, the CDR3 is TGTGCCAGCAGTGCCGACAGGGATGAAAAACTGTTTTTT.

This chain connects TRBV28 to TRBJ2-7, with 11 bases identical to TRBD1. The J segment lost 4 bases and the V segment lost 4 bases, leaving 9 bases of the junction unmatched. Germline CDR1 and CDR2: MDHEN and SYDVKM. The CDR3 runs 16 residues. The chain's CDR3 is CASSSPGTGGEYEQYF. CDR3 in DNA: TGTGCCAGCAGTTCCCCCGGGACAGGGGGTGAATACGAGCAGTACTTC.

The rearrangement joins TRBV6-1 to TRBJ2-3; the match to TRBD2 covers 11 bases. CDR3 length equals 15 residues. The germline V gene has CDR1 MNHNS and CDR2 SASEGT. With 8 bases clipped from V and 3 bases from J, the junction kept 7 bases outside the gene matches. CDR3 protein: CASAVLAGGTDTQYF. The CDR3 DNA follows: TGTGCCAGCGCCGTCCTAGCGGGGGGAACAGATACGCAGTATTTT.

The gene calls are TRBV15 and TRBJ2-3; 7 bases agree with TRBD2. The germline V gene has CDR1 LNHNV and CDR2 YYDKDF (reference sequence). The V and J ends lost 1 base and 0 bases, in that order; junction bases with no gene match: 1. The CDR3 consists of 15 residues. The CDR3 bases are TGTGCCACCAGCAGAGGACTAGCTAGCACAGATACGCAGTATTTT. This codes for CATSRGLASTDTQYF.

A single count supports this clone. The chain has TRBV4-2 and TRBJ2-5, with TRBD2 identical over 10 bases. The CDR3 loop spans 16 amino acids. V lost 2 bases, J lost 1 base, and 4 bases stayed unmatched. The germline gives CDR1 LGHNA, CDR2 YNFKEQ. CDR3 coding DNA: TGTGCCAGCAGCCAAAGCGGGGGGGGGACCCAAGAGACCCAGTACTTC. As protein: CASSQSGGGTQETQYF.

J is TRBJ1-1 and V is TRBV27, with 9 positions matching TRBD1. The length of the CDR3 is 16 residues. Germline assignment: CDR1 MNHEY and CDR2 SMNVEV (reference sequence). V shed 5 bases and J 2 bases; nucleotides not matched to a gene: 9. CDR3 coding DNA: TGTGCCAGCAGTACCTCACAGGGGGCTAGTAACACTGAAGCTTTCTTT. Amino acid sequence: CASSTSQGASNTEAFF.

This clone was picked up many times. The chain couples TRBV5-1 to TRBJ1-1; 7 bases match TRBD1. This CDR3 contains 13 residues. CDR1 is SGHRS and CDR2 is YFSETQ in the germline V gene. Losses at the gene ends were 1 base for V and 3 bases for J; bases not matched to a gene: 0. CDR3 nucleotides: TGCGCCAGCAGCTTGACAGGGGACACTGAAGCTTTCTTT. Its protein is CASSLTGDTEAFF.

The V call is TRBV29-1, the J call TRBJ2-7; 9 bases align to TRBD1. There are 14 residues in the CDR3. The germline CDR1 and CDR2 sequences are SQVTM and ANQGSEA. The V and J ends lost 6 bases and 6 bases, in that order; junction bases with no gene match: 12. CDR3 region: CSVPKDRGGREQYF. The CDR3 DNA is TGCAGCGTCCCAAAGGACAGGGGAGGCCGCGAGCAGTACTTC.

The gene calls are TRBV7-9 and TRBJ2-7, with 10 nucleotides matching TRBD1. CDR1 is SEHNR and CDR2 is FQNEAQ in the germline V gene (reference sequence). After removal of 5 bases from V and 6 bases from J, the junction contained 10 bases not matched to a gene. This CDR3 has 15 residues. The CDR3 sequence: CASSPRDRGVLEQYF. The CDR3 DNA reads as TGTGCCAGCAGCCCCCGGGACAGGGGAGTACTCGAGCAGTACTTC.